The 13 T cell receptor beta chains reported below all come from one sample, sequenced in a study of OX40 agonist ivuxolimab in advanced cancers. TCRdb's table, derived via immunoSEQ multiplex PCR, lists solely in-frame clones and lacks some. The sample has 65,000 to 75,000 clones, approximately 81% seen once. The starting material was CD4+ or CD8+ T cells sorted from blood, obtained in a trial of the OX40 agonist ivuxolimab. These receptors all stem from an adult with an advanced solid tumor such as melanoma, head and neck, liver or kidney cancer.

The chain is built from TRBV2 and TRBJ2-7, with 12 nucleotides matching TRBD1. The CDR3 extends over 14 amino acids. V dropped 4 bases and J dropped 7; count of bases not matched to a gene: 5. Germline CDR1 is SNHLY and CDR2 is FYNNEI. CDR3 nucleotides: TGTGCCAGCAGTGGGGGACAGGGGGCAAGGGAGCAGTACTTC. This codes for CASSGGQGAREQYF.

As to this clone: Germline and junction disagree at one end, which may indicate a read error. CDR3 protein: CVSSFRQGDEQYF. CDR3 nucleotide sequence: TGTGTCAGCAGCTTTCGACAGGGTGACGAGCAGTACTTC. The V and J genes are TRBV7-9 and TRBJ2-7, with TRBD1 matching over 7 bases. Germline V gene data show CDR1 as SEHNR and CDR2 as FQNEAQ (reference sequence). The CDR3 length is 13 residues.

This chain connects TRBV7-9 to TRBJ2-7; 8 positions match TRBD1. The V gene's germline CDR1 is SEHNR and CDR2 FQNEAQ (reference sequence). The trim removed 4 bases at V and 2 bases at J, leaving 4 bases unmatched. The CDR3 covers 14 residues. The CDR3 protein is CASSSGQGAYEQYF. The CDR3 DNA sequence: TGTGCCAGCAGCTCCGGACAGGGAGCCTACGAGCAGTACTTC.

This rearrangement joins TRBV5-1 to TRBJ2-7; D not resolved. CDR3 length equals 14 residues. Germline V gives CDR1 SGHRS, CDR2 YFSETQ. Trimming stripped 0 bases from V and 3 bases from J, with 10 bases between. CDR3 residues: CASSLAARDYEQYF. The CDR3 nucleotides are TGCGCCAGCAGCTTGGCAGCTAGAGACTACGAGCAGTACTTC.

This clone was found a few times. The rearrangement joins TRBV7-3 to TRBJ1-1, with a tentative D call TRBD1 (5 bases). There are 17 residues in the CDR3. The V gene lost 2 bases and the J gene lost 3 bases, with 19 bases spanning the gap. Germline V gene data show CDR1 as SGHTA and CDR2 as FQGTGA. In nucleotides, the CDR3 is TGTGCCAGCAGCTTACGAGGCCCGGGGGGTTCGTACACTGAAGCTTTCTTT. Its translation is CASSLRGPGGSYTEAFF.

This chain uses TRBV28 with TRBJ1-5; 7 bases are shared with TRBD1. This CDR3 has 13 residues. The V gene's germline CDR1 is MDHEN and CDR2 SYDVKM. V dropped 5 bases and J dropped 8; count of bases not matched to a gene: 6. This chain's CDR3 is CASSPGGLKPQHF. The CDR3 DNA sequence: TGTGCCAGCAGTCCAGGGGGACTAAAGCCCCAGCATTTT.

The rearrangement uses TRBV30 and TRBJ1-4, with D perhaps matching TRBD1 (5 bases). Germline V lookup: CDR1 GTSNPN, CDR2 SVGIG (reference sequence). Trimming removed 0 bases at V and 0 bases at J, with 11 bases between. CDR3 length: 16 residues. CDR3 in DNA: TGTGCCTGGAGTGTACCGGAGGGGACAACTAATGAAAAACTGTTTTTT. Protein: CAWSVPEGTTNEKLFF.

The chain uses TRBV7-9 and TRBJ1-6, with D possibly being TRBD1 (6 bases). This CDR3 is 14 amino acids long. From germline, CDR1 is SEHNR and CDR2 FQNEAQ (reference sequence). Trimming removed 6 bases at V and 4 bases at J, with 10 bases between. CDR3 region: CASRAGQYNSPLHF. Here the CDR3 DNA reads TGTGCCAGCAGGGCTGGACAGTATAATTCACCCCTCCACTTT.

The J gene is TRBJ1-4, the V gene TRBV2; TRBD1 might be the D (5 bases). This CDR3 region has 14 residues. The germline V gene encodes CDR1 SNHLY and CDR2 FYNNEI. V was shortened by 8 bases and J by 6 bases, with 16 bases between the two germline ends. CDR3 DNA sequence: TGTGCCAGCGAGAGGGGATTAGCTTATGAAAAACTGTTTTTT. Translating gives CASERGLAYEKLFF.

V usage is TRBV5-6 and J usage is TRBJ2-2, with 9 bases fitting TRBD1. Germline V gene lookup returns CDR1 SGHDT and CDR2 YYEEEE. With 4 bases clipped from V and 8 bases from J, the junction kept 3 bases outside the gene matches. This CDR3 has 13 residues. CDR3 coding DNA: TGTGCCAGCAGCGGGACAGGGTATGGGGAGCTGTTTTTT. Its protein product is CASSGTGYGELFF.

The V and J genes are TRBV18 and TRBJ2-5, with no clear D. In germline, CDR1 is KGHSH, CDR2 LQKENI. With 3 bases removed from V and 5 bases from J, the gap between germline ends came to 13 bases. The CDR3 consists of 14 residues. In DNA form, the CDR3 reads TGTGCCAGCTCACCCCTCTTAGACGCGGAGACCCAGTACTTC. It specifies CASSPLLDAETQYF.

The V call is TRBV6-4, the J call TRBJ1-1; D unclear. CDR3 size: 15 residues. Per the germline V gene, CDR1 is MRHNA and CDR2 is SNTAGT. V was trimmed by 4 bases and J by 1 base, leaving 13 bases between them. In DNA form, the CDR3 reads TGTGCCAGCAGTGCTACCCGGGGAGCGAACACTGAAGCTTTCTTT. Translated: CASSATRGANTEAFF.

On this clone itself: Germline and junction disagree at one end, which may indicate a read error. The chain couples TRBV28 to TRBJ2-4, with 7 bases aligning to TRBD2. This CDR3 region has 13 residues. CDR1 is MDHEN and CDR2 is SYDVKM in the germline V gene. The CDR3 DNA follows: TGTGCCAGCGGAAGACTAGCCCAAAACATTCAGTACTTC. It translates to CASGRLAQNIQYF.